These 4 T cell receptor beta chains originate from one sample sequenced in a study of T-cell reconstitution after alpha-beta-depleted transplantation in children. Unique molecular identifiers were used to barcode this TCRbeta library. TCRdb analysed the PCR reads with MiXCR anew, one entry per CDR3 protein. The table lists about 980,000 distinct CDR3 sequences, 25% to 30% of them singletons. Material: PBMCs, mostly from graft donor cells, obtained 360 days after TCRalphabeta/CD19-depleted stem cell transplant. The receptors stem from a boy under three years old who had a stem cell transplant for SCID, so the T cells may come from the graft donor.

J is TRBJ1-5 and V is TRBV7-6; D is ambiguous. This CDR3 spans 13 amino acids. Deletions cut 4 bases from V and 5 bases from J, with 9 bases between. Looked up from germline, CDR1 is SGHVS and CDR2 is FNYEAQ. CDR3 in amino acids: CASSSTRYQPQHF. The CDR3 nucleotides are TGTGCCAGCAGCTCCACCCGTTATCAGCCCCAGCATTTT.

The CDR3 bases are TGTGCCAGCAGTAAACACCTTGGGGGCGAGCAGTACTTC. As protein: CASSKHLGGEQYF. This sequence joins TRBV27 and TRBJ2-7; D possibly uses TRBD1 or TRBD2 (5 bases each). Germline loops: CDR1 MNHEY, CDR2 SMNVEV (reference sequence). The CDR3 runs to 13 residues. The germline V and J ends were trimmed by 5 bases and 6 bases, with 14 bases remaining between them.

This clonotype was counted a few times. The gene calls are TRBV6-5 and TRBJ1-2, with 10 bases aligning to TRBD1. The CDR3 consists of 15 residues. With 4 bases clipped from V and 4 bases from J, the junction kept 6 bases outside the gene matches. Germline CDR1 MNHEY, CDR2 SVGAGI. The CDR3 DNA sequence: TGTGCCAGCAGTTTCCAGGACAGGGGGATCTATGGCTACACCTTC. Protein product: CASSFQDRGIYGYTF.

CDR3 DNA sequence: TGCGCCAGCAGCCGAAACGGGGTAGCGGGGGTCTGGTCCTCCTACAATGAGCAGTTCTTC. Its protein is CASSRNGVAGVWSSYNEQFF. The V gene is TRBV4-3, the J gene TRBJ2-1, with 9 bases lining up with TRBD2. J lost 0 bases, V lost 4 bases, and 16 bases had no gene match. Germline V lookup: CDR1 LGHNA, CDR2 YSLEER. The CDR3 sequence is 20 residues long.